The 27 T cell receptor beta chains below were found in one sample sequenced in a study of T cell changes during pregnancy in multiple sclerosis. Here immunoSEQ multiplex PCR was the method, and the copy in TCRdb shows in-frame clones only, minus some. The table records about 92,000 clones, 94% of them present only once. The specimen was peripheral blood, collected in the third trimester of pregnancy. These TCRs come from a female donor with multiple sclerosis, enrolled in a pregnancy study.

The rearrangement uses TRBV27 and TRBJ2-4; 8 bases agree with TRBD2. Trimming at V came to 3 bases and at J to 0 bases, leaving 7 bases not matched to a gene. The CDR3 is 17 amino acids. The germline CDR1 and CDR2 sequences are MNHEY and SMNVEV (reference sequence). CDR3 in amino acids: CASSFSPGREAKNIQYF. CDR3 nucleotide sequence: TGTGCCAGCAGTTTCTCCCCCGGGAGGGAAGCCAAAAACATTCAGTACTTC.

The CDR3: CASSSYTGANTEAFF. CDR3 in DNA: TGCGCCAGCAGCTCCTATACAGGGGCGAACACTGAAGCTTTCTTT. This rearrangement joins TRBV5-1 to TRBJ1-1; 7 bases fit TRBD1. V shed 3 bases, J shed 1 base, and the junction held 6 bases outside the gene matches. The CDR3 runs to 15 residues. Germline assignment: CDR1 SGHRS and CDR2 YFSETQ.

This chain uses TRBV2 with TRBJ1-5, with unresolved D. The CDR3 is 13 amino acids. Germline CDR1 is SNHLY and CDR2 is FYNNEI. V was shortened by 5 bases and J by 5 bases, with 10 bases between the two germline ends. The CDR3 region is CASSRGRDQPQHF. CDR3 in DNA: TGTGCCAGCAGTCGAGGCCGGGATCAGCCCCAGCATTTT.

Written as DNA, the CDR3 is TGTGCCAGCAGCTACGGGACTAGCGGGAGGTACGAGCAGTACTTC. Protein product: CASSYGTSGRYEQYF. The genes are TRBV5-6 and TRBJ2-7, with TRBD2 identical over 15 bases. V lost 3 bases and J lost 4; bases outside the gene matches: 2. The CDR3 runs to 15 residues. CDR1 and CDR2 from the germline V gene are SGHDT and YYEEEE.

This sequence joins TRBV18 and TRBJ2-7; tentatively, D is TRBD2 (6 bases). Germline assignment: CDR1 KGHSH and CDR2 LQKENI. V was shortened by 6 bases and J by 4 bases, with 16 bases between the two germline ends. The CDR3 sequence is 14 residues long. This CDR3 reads CASSQVGGEYEQYF. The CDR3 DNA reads TGTGCCAGCTCCCAAGTGGGGGGTGAATACGAGCAGTACTTC.

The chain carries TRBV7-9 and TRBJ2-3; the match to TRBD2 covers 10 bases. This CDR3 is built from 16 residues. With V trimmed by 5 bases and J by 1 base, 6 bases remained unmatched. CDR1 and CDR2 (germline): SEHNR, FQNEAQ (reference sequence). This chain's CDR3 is CASSPRTSGRTDTQYF. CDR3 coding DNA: TGTGCCAGCAGCCCTAGGACTAGCGGCCGCACAGATACGCAGTATTTT.

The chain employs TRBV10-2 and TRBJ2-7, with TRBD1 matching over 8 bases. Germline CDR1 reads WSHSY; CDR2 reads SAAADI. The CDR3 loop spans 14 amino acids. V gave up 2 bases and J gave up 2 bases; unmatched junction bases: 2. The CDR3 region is CASSEAGQAYEQYF. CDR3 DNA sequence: TGCGCCAGCAGTGAGGCGGGACAGGCCTACGAGCAGTACTTC.

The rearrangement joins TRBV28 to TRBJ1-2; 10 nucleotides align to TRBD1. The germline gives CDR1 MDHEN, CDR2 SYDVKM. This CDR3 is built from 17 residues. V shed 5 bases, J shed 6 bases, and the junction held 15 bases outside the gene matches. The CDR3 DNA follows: TGTGCCAGCAGTGCGCCGGGACAGGGGCAGCTGGTAGATGGCTACACCTTC. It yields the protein CASSAPGQGQLVDGYTF.

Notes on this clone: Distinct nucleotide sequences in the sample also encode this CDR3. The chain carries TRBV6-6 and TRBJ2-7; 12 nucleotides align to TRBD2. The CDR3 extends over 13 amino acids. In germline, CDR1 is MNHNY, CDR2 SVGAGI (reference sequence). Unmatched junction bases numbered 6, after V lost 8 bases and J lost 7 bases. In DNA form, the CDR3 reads TGTGCCAGCCGACTAGCGGGAGACTATGAGCAGTACTTC. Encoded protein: CASRLAGDYEQYF.

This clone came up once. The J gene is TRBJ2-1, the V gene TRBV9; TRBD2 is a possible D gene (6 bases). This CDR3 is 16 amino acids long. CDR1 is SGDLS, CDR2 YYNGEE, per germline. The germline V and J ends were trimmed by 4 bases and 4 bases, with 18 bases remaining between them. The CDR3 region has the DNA TGTGCCAGCAGCCCCCTACTAGGGGCGGGGTACAATGAGCAGTTCTTC. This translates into CASSPLLGAGYNEQFF.

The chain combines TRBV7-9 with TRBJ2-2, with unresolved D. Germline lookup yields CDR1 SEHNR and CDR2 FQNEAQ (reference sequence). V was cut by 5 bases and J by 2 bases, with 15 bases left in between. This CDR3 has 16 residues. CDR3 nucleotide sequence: TGTGCCAGCAGCCCCCCGGAGCGAGATAACACCGGGGAGCTGTTTTTT. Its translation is CASSPPERDNTGELFF.

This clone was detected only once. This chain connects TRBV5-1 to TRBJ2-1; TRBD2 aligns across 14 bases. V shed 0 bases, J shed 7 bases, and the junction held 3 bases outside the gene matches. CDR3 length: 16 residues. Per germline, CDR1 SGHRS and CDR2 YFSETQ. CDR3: CASSLGGTSGSNEQFF. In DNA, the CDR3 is TGCGCCAGCAGCTTGGGCGGGACTAGCGGGAGTAATGAGCAGTTCTTC. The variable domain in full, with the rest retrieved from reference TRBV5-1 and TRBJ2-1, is KAGVTQTPRYLIKTRGQQVTLSCSPISGHRSVSWYQQTPGQGLQFLFEYFSETQRNKGNFPGRFSGRQFSNSRSEMNVSTLELGDSALYLCASSLGGTSGSNEQFFGPGTRLTVL.

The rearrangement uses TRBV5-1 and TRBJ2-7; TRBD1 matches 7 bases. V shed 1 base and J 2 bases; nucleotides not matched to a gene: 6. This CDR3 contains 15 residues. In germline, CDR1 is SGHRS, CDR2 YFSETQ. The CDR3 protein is CASSLNRGGTYEQYF. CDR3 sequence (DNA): TGCGCCAGCAGCTTGAACAGGGGTGGAACCTACGAGCAGTACTTC.

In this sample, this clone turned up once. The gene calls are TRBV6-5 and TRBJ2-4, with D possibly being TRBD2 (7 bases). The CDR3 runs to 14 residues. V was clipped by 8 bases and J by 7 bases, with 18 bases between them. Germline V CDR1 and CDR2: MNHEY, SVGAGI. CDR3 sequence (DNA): TGTGCCAGCTATGCTGGGGGGGCCTTGAACATTCAGTACTTC. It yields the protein CASYAGGALNIQYF.

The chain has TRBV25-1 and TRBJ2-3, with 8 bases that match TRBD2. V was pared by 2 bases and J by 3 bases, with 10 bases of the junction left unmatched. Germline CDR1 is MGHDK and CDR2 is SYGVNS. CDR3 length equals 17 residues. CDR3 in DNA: TGTGCCAGCAGTGAACCTACAAGCGGGAGCTGGACAGATACGCAGTATTTT. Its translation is CASSEPTSGSWTDTQYF.

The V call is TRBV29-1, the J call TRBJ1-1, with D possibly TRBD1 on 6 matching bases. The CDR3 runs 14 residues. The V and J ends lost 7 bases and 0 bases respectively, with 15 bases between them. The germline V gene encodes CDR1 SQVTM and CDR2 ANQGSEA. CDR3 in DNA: TGCAGCGCGTGTCGGACAGTCATGAACACTGAAGCTTTCTTT. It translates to CSACRTVMNTEAFF.

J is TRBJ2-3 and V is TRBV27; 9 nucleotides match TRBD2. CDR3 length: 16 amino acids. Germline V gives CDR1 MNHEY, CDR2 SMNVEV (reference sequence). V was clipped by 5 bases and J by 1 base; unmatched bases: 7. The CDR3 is CASSPFLAGGTDTQYF. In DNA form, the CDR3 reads TGTGCCAGCAGTCCGTTTTTAGCGGGAGGCACAGATACGCAGTATTTT.

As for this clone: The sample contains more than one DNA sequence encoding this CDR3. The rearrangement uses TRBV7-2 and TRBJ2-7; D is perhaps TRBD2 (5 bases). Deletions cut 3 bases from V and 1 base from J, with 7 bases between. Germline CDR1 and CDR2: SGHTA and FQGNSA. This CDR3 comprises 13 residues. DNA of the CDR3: TGTGCCAGCAGCTTGCGGGCTTCCTACGAGCAGTACTTC. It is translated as CASSLRASYEQYF.

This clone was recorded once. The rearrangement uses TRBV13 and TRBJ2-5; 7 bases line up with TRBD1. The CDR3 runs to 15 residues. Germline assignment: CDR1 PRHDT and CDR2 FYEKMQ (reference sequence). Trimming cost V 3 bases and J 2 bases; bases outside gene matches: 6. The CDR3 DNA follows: TGTGCCAGCAGCTTGAGGGGGCTTAATCAAGAGACCCAGTACTTC. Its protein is CASSLRGLNQETQYF. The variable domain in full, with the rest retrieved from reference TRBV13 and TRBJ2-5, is AAGVIQSPRHLIKEKRETATLKCYPIPRHDTVYWYQQGPGQDPQFLISFYEKMQSDKGSIPDRFSAQQFSDYHSELNMSSLELGDSALYFCASSLRGLNQETQYFGPGTRLLVL.

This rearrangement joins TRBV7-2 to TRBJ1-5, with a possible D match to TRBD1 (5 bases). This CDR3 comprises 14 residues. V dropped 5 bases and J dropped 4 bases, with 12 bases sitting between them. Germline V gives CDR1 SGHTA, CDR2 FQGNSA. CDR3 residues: CASSIDGGNQPQHF. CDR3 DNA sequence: TGTGCCAGCAGCATCGACGGGGGAAATCAGCCCCAGCATTTT. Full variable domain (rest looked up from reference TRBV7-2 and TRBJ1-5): GAGVSQSPSNKVTEKGKDVELRCDPISGHTALYWYRQSLGQGLEFLIYFQGNSAPDKSGLPSDRFSAERTGGSVSTLTIQRTQQEDSAVYLCASSIDGGNQPQHFGDGTRLSIL.

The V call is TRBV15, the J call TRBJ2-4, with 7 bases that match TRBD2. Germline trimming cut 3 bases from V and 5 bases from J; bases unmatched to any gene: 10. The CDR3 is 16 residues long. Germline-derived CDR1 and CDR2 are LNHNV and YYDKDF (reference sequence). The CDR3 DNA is TGTGCCACCAGCAGTCAGCGTAGCGGGTTACAAAACATTCAGTACTTC. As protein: CATSSQRSGLQNIQYF.

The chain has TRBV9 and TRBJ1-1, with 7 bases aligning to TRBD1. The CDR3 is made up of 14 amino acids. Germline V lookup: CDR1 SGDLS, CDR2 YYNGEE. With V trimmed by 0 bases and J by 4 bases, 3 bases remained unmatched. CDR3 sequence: CASSVGTGFTEAFF. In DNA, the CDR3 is TGTGCCAGCAGCGTAGGGACAGGCTTCACTGAAGCTTTCTTT.

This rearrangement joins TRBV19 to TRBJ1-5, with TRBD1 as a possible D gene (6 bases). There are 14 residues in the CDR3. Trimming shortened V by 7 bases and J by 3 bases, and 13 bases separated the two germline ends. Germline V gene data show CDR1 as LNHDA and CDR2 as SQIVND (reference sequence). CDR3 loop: CASNTQGVNQPQHF. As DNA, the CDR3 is TGTGCCAGTAATACACAGGGTGTCAATCAGCCCCAGCATTTT.

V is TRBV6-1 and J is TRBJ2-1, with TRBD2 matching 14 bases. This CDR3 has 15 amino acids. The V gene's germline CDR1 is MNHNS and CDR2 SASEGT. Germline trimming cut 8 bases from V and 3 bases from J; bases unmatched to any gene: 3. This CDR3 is CASGTSGRVYNEQFF. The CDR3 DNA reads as TGTGCCAGCGGGACTAGCGGGAGAGTCTACAATGAGCAGTTCTTC.

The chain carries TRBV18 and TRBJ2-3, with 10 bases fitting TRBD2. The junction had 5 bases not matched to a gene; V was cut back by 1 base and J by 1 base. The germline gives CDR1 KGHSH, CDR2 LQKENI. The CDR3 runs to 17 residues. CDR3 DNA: TGTGCCAGCTCACCACTCGTCCTAGCGGGAGGCACAGATACGCAGTATTTT. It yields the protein CASSPLVLAGGTDTQYF.

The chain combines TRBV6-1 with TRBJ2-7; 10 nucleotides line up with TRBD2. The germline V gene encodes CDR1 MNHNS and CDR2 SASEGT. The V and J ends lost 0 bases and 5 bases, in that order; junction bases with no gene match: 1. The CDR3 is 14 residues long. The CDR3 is CASSEAAGGHEQYF. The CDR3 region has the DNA TGTGCCAGCAGTGAAGCAGCGGGAGGGCACGAGCAGTACTTC.

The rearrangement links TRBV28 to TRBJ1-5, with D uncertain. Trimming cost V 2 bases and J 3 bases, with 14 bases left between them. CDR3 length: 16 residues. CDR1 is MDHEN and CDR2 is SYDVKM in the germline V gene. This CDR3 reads CASSLNVVQNNQPQHF. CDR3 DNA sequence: TGTGCCAGCAGTTTAAACGTGGTGCAGAACAATCAGCCCCAGCATTTT. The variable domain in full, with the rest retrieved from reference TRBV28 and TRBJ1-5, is DVKVTQSSRYLVKRTGEKVFLECVQDMDHENMFWYRQDPGLGLRLIYFSYDVKMKEKGDIPEGYSVSREKKERFSLILESASTNQTSMYLCASSLNVVQNNQPQHFGDGTRLSIL.